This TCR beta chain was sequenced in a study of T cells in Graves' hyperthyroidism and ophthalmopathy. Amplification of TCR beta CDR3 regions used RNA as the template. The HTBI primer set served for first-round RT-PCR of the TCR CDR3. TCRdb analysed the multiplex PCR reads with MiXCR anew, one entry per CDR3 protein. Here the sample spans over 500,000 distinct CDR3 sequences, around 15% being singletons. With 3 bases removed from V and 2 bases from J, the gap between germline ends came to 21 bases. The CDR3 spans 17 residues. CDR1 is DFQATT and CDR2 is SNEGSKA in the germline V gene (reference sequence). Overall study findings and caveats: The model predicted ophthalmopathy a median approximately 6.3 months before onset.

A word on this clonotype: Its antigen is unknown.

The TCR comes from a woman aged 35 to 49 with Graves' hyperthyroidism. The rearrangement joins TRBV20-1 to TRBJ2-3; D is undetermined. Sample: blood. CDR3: CSASSDLGQWITDTQYF. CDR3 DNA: TGCAGTGCTAGCAGTGACCTAGGGCAGTGGATCACAGATACGCAGTATTTT.